This T cell receptor beta chain is from a study of blood T cell repertoires in COVID-19. Study information: T cells, B-cell-depleted T cells, or PBMCs supplied cDNA or gDNA.

Original processing notes: Amplification of reference gene primers was used by the study to estimate nucleated cell counts. The repertoire was sequenced with immunoSEQ multiplex PCR; TCRdb's copy has only in-frame clones and lacks some. V and J calls and clone size are those listed in that table; D and trimming were worked out from the DNA. Among 250,000 to 350,000 clones listed, 75% to 95% were seen once. Sequencing used peripheral blood. The receptor was isolated from a woman in her twenties or thirties with COVID-19, enrolled during active disease.

The CDR3 sequence: CASSQELDRGLQPQHF. In nucleotides, the CDR3 is TGCGCCAGCAGCCAAGAATTGGACAGGGGGCTTCAGCCCCAGCATTTT. The chain recombines TRBV4-3 with TRBJ1-5; TRBD1 matches at 11 bases. V lost 0 bases to trimming and J lost 6 bases; unmatched junction nucleotides: 4. Germline CDR1 and CDR2: LGHNA and YSLEER. The CDR3 has 16 amino acids.